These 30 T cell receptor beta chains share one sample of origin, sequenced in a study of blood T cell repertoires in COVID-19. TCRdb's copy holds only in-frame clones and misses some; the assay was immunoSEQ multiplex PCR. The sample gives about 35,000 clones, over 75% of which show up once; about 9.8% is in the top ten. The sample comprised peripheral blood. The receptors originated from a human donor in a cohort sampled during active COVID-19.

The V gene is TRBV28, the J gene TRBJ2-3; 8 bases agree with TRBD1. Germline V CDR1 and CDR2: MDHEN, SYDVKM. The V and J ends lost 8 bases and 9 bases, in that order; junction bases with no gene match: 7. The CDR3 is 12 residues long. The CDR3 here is CASGRGQVTQYF. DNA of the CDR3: TGTGCCAGCGGAAGGGGACAGGTGACGCAGTATTTT.

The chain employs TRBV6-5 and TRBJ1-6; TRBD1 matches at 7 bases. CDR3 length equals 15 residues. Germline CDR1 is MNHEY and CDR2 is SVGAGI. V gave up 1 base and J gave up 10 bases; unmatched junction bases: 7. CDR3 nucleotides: TGTGCCAGCAGTTACTTAGGCCAGGGGGACTCACCCCTCCACTTT. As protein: CASSYLGQGDSPLHF.

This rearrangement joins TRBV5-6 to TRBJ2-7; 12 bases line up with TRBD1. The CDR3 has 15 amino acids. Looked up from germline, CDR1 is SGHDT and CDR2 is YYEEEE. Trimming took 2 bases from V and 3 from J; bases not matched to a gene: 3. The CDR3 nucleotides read TGTGCCAGCAGCTTAGGGACAGGGGGCATCTACGAGCAGTACTTC. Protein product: CASSLGTGGIYEQYF.

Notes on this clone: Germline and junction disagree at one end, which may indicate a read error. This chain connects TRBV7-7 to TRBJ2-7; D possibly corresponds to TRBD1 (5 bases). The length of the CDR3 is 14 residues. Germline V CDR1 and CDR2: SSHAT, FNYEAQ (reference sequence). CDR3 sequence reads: CASSSGVGAYEQYF. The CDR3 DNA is TGTGCTAGCAGCTCTGGGGTTGGGGCTTACGAGCAGTACTTC.

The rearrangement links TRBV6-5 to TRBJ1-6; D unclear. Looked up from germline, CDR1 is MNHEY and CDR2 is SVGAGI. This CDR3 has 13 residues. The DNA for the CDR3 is TGTGCGAGTCGAGGAACTGTCAATTCACCCCTCCACTTT. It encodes CASRGTVNSPLHF.

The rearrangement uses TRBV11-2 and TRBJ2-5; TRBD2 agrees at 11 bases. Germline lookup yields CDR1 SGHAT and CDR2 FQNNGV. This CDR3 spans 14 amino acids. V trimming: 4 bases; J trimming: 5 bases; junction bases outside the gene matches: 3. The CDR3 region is CASSSRTSGETQYF. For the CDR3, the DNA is TGTGCCAGCAGCTCCCGGACTAGCGGGGAGACCCAGTACTTC.

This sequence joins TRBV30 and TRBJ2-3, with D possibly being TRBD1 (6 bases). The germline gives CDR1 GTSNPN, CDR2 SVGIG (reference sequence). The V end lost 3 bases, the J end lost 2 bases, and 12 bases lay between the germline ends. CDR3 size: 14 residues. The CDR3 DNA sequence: TGTGCCTGGAGAGGAACAGGGACCACAGATACGCAGTATTTT. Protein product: CAWRGTGTTDTQYF. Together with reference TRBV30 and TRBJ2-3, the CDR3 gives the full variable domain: SQTIHQWPATLVQPVGSPLSLECTVEGTSNPNLYWYRQAAGRGLQLLFYSVGIGQISSEVPQNLSASRPQDRQFILSSKKLLLSDSGFYLCAWRGTGTTDTQYFGPGTRLTVL.

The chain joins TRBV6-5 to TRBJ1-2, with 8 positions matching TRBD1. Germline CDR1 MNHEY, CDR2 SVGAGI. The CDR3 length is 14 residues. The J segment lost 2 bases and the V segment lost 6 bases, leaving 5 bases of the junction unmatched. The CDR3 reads CASRPGQANYGYTF. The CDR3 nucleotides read TGTGCCAGCAGGCCGGGACAGGCCAACTATGGCTACACCTTC.

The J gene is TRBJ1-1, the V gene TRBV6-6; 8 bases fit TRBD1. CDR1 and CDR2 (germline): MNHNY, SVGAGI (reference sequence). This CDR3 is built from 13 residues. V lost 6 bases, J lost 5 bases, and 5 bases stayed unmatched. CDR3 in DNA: TGTGCCAGCAGAGCTGACAGGGGTACTGAAGCTTTCTTT. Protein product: CASRADRGTEAFF.

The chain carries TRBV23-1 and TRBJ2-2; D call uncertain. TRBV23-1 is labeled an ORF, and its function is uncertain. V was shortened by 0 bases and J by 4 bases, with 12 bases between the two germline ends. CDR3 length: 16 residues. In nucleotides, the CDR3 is TGCGCCAGCAGTCAATCGAAGAGCAAGAGCACCGGGGAGCTGTTTTTT. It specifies CASSQSKSKSTGELFF.

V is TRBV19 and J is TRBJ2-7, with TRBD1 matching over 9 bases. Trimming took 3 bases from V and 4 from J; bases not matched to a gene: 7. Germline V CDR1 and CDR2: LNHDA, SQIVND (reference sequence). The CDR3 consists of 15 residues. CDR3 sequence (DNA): TGTGCCAGTAGTATGGGAACAGGGGGCTGGTACGAGCAGTACTTC. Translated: CASSMGTGGWYEQYF.

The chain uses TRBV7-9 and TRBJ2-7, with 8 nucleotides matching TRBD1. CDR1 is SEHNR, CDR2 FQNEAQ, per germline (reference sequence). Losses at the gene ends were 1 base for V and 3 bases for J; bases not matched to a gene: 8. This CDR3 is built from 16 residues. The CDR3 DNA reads TGTGCCAGCAGCTTAGGCCGGGACAGGTTCCTCTACGAGCAGTACTTC. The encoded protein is CASSLGRDRFLYEQYF.

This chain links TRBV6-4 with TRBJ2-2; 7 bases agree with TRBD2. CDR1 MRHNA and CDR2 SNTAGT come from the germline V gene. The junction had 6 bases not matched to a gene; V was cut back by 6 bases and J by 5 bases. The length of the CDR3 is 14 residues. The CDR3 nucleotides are TGTGCCAGCAGCCGACTAGCCTGGACCGGGGAGCTGTTTTTT. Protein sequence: CASSRLAWTGELFF.

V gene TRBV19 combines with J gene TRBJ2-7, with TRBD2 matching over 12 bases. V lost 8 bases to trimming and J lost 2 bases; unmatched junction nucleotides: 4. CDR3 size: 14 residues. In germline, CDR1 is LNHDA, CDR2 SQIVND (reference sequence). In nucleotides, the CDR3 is TGTGCCAGTTCGACTAGCGGGGGAACCTACGAGCAGTACTTC. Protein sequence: CASSTSGGTYEQYF. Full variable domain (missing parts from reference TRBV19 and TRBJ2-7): DGGITQSPKYLFRKEGQNVTLSCEQNLNHDAMYWYRQDPGQGLRLIYYSQIVNDFQKGDIAEGYSVSREKKESFPLTVTSAQKNPTAFYLCASSTSGGTYEQYFGPGTRLTVT.

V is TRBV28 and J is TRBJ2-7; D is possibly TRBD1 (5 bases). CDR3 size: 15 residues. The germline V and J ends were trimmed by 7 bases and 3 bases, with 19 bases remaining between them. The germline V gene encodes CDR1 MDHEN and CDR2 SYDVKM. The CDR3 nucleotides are TGTGCCAGCACCCAGGGCGGCACGGTGAGCTACGAGCAGTACTTC. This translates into CASTQGGTVSYEQYF. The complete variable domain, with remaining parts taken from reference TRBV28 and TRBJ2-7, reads DVKVTQSSRYLVKRTGEKVFLECVQDMDHENMFWYRQDPGLGLRLIYFSYDVKMKEKGDIPEGYSVSREKKERFSLILESASTNQTSMYLCASTQGGTVSYEQYFGPGTRLTVT.

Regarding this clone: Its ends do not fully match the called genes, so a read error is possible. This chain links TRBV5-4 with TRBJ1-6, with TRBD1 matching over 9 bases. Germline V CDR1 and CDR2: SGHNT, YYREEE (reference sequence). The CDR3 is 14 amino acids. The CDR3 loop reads CASSVDRGSSTLHF. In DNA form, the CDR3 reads TGTGCCAGCAGCGTGGACAGGGGTAGTTCAACCCTCCACTTT.

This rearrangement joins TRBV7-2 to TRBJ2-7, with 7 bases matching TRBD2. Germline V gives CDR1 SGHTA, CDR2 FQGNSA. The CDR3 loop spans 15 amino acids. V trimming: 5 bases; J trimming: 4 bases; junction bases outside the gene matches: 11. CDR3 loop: CASSQGSGVFYEQYF. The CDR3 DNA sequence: TGTGCCAGCAGCCAAGGGAGCGGGGTTTTTTACGAGCAGTACTTC.

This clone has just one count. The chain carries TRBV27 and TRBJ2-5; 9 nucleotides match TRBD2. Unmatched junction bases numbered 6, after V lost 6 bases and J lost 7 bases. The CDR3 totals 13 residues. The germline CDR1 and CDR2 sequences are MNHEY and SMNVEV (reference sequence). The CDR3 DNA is TGTGCCAGCAGAACTTTAGCGGGAGTGACCCAGTACTTC. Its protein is CASRTLAGVTQYF.

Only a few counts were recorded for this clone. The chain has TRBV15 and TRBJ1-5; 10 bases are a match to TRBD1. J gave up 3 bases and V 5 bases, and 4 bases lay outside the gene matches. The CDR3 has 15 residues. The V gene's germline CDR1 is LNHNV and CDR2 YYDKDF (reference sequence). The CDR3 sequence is CATSRTGGANQPQHF. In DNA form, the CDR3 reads TGTGCCACCAGCCGGACAGGGGGGGCCAATCAGCCCCAGCATTTT.

The CDR3 region is CASSELDEQYF. Written as DNA, the CDR3 is TGTGCCAGCAGTGAACTAGACGAGCAGTACTTC. The V gene is TRBV6-1, the J gene TRBJ2-7; D remains ambiguous. Looked up from germline, CDR1 is MNHNS and CDR2 is SASEGT. This CDR3 is built from 11 residues. V shed 2 bases and J shed 5 bases, with 4 bases lying between them.

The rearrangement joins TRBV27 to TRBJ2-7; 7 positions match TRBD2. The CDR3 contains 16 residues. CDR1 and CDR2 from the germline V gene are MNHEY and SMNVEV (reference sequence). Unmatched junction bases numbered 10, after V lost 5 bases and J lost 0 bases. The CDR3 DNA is TGTGCCAGCAGTCTCATAGCGGGCCTCAGCTCCTACGAGCAGTACTTC. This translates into CASSLIAGLSSYEQYF.

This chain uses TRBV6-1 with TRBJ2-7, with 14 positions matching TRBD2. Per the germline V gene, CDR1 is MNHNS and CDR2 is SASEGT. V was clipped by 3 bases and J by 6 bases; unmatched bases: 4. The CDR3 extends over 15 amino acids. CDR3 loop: CASSEPGLAGVEQYF. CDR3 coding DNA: TGTGCCAGCAGTGAGCCGGGACTAGCGGGAGTCGAGCAGTACTTC.

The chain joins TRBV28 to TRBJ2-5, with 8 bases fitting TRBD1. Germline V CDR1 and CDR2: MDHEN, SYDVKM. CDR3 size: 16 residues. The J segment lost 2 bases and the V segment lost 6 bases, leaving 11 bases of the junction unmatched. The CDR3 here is CASSETVRTGQETQYF. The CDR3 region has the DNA TGTGCCAGCAGCGAGACAGTTCGGACAGGGCAAGAGACCCAGTACTTC.

As DNA, the CDR3 is TGTGCCAGCAGCCAAATAGCGGGGGGAGAGACCCAGTACTTC. This gives the protein CASSQIAGGETQYF. The V and J genes are TRBV3-1 (or the pseudogene TRBV3-2) and TRBJ2-5, with TRBD2 identical over 10 bases. The CDR3 covers 14 residues. CDR1 is LGHDT, CDR2 YNNKEL, per germline (reference sequence). Germline trimming cut 2 bases from V and 4 bases from J; bases unmatched to any gene: 1.

The CDR3, as DNA: TGTGCCAGCAGCAAAGTGGTCGTCAGATCTGGAAACACCATATATTTT. Residues: CASSKVVVRSGNTIYF. This chain connects TRBV21-1 to TRBJ1-3; no check of the table's D call, TRBD1, against the DNA was made. TRBV21-1 is a pseudogene segment. This CDR3 has 16 amino acids.

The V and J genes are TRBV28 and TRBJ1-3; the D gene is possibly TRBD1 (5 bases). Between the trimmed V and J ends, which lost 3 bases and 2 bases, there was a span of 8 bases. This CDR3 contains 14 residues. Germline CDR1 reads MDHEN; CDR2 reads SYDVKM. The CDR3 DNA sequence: TGTGCCAGCAGTTTGCTAGGGGCTGGAAACACCATATATTTT. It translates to CASSLLGAGNTIYF.

The CDR3 sequence: CASSRNPRGSSYNEQFF. The CDR3 nucleotides read TGTGCCAGCAGCCGCAACCCCAGGGGGAGCTCCTACAATGAGCAGTTCTTC. V usage is TRBV11-3 and J usage is TRBJ2-1, with 7 nucleotides matching TRBD1. Germline-derived CDR1 and CDR2 are SGHNT and YENEEA. The junction had 10 bases not matched to a gene; V was cut back by 5 bases and J by 0 bases. The CDR3 is made up of 17 amino acids.

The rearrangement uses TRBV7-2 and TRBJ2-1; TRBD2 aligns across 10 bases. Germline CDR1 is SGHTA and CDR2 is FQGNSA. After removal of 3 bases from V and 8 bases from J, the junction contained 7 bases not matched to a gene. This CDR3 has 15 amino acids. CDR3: CASSLAGLAFHEQFF. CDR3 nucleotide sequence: TGTGCCAGCAGCTTGGCGGGACTAGCGTTCCATGAGCAGTTCTTC. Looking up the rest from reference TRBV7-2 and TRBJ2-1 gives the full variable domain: GAGVSQSPSNKVTEKGKDVELRCDPISGHTALYWYRQSLGQGLEFLIYFQGNSAPDKSGLPSDRFSAERTGGSVSTLTIQRTQQEDSAVYLCASSLAGLAFHEQFFGPGTRLTVL.

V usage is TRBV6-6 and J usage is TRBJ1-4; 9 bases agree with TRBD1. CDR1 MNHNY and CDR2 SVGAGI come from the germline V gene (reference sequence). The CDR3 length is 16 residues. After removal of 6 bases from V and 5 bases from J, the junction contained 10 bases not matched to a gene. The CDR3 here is CASSPTHGTGNEKLFF. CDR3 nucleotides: TGTGCCAGCAGCCCTACGCACGGGACAGGGAATGAAAAACTGTTTTTT.

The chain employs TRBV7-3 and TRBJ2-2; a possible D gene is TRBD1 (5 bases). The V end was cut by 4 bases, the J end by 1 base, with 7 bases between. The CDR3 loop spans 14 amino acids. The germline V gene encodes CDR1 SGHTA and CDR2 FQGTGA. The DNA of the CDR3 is TGTGCCAGCAGCTCAGGGCAGAACACCGGGGAGCTGTTTTTT. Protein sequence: CASSSGQNTGELFF.